This TCR beta chain was observed in a study of cytotoxic CD8 clonotypes in ibrutinib-treated CLL. The wider study: The study included 11 relapsed/refractory and under 16 treatment-naive patients; under 18 had IGHV unmutated disease. Samples yielded averages of some 240,000 productive templates and tens of thousands of productive rearrangements. Broader study findings: Baseline values of clonality outstripped age-matched healthy donors and followed circulating CD8+ T-cell counts.

This clone was detected once. Its antigen remains unknown. Between the trimmed V and J ends, which lost 5 bases and 0 bases, there was a span of 18 bases. CDR1 is SGHTA and CDR2 is FQGNSA in the germline V gene. The CDR3 extends over 17 amino acids. Investigators sought sequencing depths of between 1 in 200,000 and 1 in 1 million T cells. Here immunoSEQ multiplex PCR was the method, and the copy in TCRdb shows in-frame clones only, minus some. The sample consists of roughly 150,000 clones, 70% to 90% of them appearing once. This chain connects TRBV7-2 to TRBJ2-3; tentative D call: TRBD2 (6 bases). This TCR came from a human donor with chronic lymphocytic leukemia. The specimen comprised PBMCs, sampled at disease progression, from a patient treated with ibrutinib. CDR3 sequence reads: CASSLKPGGLSTDTQYF. The CDR3 bases are TGTGCCAGCAGCCTTAAACCCGGGGGACTTAGCACAGATACGCAGTATTTT. The whole variable domain, remainder taken from reference TRBV7-2 and TRBJ2-3, is GAGVSQSPSNKVTEKGKDVELRCDPISGHTALYWYRQSLGQGLEFLIYFQGNSAPDKSGLPSDRFSAERTGGSVSTLTIQRTQQEDSAVYLCASSLKPGGLSTDTQYFGPGTRLTVL.